The TCR beta chain described here comes from a study of monozygotic twins with inflammatory bowel disease. Findings and limits, study-wide: Heterogeneous immunosuppressive treatment regimens may have introduced variability into patient repertoires.

CDR3 size: 17 residues. Germline lookup yields CDR1 SGHAT and CDR2 FQNNGV. TCRdb derives one entry per CDR3 protein from the 5' RACE reads, leaving out DNA. This sample's table has approximately 160,000 distinct CDR3 sequences. With respect to this clonotype: Its antigen is not identified.

This receptor was taken from a human donor with ulcerative colitis or Crohn's disease, or a healthy co-twin of an affected twin (not recorded which). The sample taken for sequencing was blood. V and J are TRBV11-2 and TRBJ2-2; TCRdb's assignment of TRBD2 cannot be checked, as there is no DNA. The CDR3 loop is CASSLRTSGRDTGELFF.